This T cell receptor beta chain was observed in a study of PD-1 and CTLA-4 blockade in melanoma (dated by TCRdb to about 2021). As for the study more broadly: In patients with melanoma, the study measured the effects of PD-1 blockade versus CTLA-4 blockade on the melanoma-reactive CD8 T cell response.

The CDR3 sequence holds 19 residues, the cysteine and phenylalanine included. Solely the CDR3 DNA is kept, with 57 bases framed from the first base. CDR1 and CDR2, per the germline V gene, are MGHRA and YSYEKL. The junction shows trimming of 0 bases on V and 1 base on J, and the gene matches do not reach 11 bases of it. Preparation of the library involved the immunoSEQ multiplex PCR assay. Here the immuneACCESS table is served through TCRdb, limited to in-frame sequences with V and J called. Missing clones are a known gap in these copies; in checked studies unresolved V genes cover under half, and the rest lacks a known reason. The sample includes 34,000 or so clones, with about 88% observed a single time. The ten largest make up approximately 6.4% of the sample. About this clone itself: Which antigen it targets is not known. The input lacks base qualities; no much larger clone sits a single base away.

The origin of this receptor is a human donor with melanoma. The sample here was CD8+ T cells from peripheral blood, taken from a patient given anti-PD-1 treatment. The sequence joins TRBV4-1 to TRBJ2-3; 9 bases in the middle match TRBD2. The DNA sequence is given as TGCGCCAGCAGCCAAGAGGGAGAGGGGGTAGCGGGGGGCACAGATACGCAGTATTTT. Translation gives CASSQEGEGVAGGTDTQYF.